Listed below are T cell receptor beta chains from one sample, sequenced in a study of vaccination effects on CD4 cells after COVID-19. Produced via immunoSEQ multiplex PCR; TCRdb's table is partial and in-frame only. The sample records 20,000 to 30,000 clones, over 60% being singletons. These receptors lack a known antigen. Specimen: CD4+ T cells from PBMCs cultured with SARS-CoV-2 spike peptides, collected after COVID-19 vaccination. The receptors stem from a human donor who received a COVID-19 vaccine. Some clones in this sample may be carry-over from other donors' samples. CDR3s include the opening cysteine and the closing phenylalanine or tryptophan.

cdr3_aa v_call cdr3_length
CSASRASGGGSYNEQFF TRBV20-1 17
CASSPDGGVAKNIQYF TRBV5-1 16
CATSLAGAGANYGYTF TRBV24-1 16
CASSPIDRVATEAFF TRBV5-1 15
CASSLRGQLNTEAFF TRBV7-8 15
CASSSNRVGWGANVLTF TRBV7-8 17
CASRDRGAKNIQYF TRBV2 14
CAISGQGPRTDTQYF TRBV10-3 15
CASSMTGADQPQHF TRBV9 14
CASSFVVAGGPYNEQFF TRBV5-1 17
CASTLKGRVTGELFF TRBV6-5 15
CARSSGTGASPSNQPQHF TRBV5-3 18
CASNPRAGFQETQYF TRBV5-5 15
CASSRGLAETSTDTQYF TRBV4-1 17
CASRLTGLGYGYTF TRBV6-5 14
CAWSGNSLSGNTIYF TRBV30 15
CASSWTGGAETQYF TRBV5-1 14
CASNPRDSQETQYF TRBV2 14
CASKDYFTDTQYF TRBV19 13
CASRGWGQNQPQHF TRBV6-5 14
CSVRRGSADTQYF TRBV29-1 13
CASSDSIAQDIQYF TRBV25-1 14
CASSQDGQRQTQYF TRBV3-1/TRBV3-2 14
CASSLETYTLNTEAFF TRBV5-1 16
CASSWGGQGALRAFF TRBV5-6 15
CASSLSRDVGNTIYF TRBV7-8 15
CASSESAGAKNIQYF TRBV10-1 15
CASSFWGGNPDTQYF TRBV11-2 15
CSVLTTGTGELFF TRBV29-1 13
CASSSVGRGGLGEQFF TRBV6-5 16
CASSSQGGFQPQHF TRBV6-2/TRBV6-3 14
CATSEGQVLGQPQHF TRBV24-1 15
CASPSWDRTPDTQYF TRBV5-8 15
CASSGPQETQYF TRBV18 12
CASSEGVGRDTEAFF TRBV6-1 15
CASSPPERQETQYF TRBV18 14
CASSRGCKGDRGYTF TRBV11-3 15
CASRILSPYSPLHF TRBV28 14
CASSRQEVRLNTEAFF TRBV18 16
CASSLSAKNSPLHF TRBV5-1 14
CASSEGQGKQETQYF TRBV5-1 15
CASSRGGMVGGSNEQFF TRBV4-1 17
CASSLGQGNSNQPQHF TRBV7-6 16
CARSLVVGTGSGTGELFF TRBV5-3 18
CASSTYGTASNQPQHF TRBV19 16
CASLGGAFYNSPLHF TRBV6-6 15
CASSWGLQGANTGELFF TRBV5-4 17
CASSPLNNSPLHF TRBV3-1/TRBV3-2 13
CASSVVGAEETQYF TRBV9 14
CASSLGLAGGQTDTQYF TRBV7-3 17
CASSPYKDGYTF TRBV18 12
CASTRGGTDTQYF TRBV6-6 13
CASSPGLGASFDGYTF TRBV18 16
CATSAGQFGQPQHF TRBV24-1 14
CASSKESGDRGPLRYGYTF TRBV21-1 19